The clone carrying this T cell receptor beta chain has ten or more counts. Its antigen is unknown. The data stem from a study of regulatory T cells in long-lasting Graves disease. Both iRepertoire HTBI primers and Arm-PCR of CDR3 regions were used to build the TCR beta libraries. Study processing details: Spanning all samples, the identified segments comprised some 62 TRBV and around 15 TRBJ. Each CDR3 protein gets one entry after TCRdb re-called the multiplex PCR reads with MiXCR. What appears here as the V and J calls and clone size reflects TCRdb's work, not the paper's. The profile shows about 470,000 distinct CDR3 sequences, roughly 20% of them singletons. Findings and limits, study-wide: Study was limited to peripheral blood, excluding thyroid tissue. Among persistent patients, a larger number of public clonotypes were shared (about 3,000) than among newly diagnosed patients (roughly 970).

Time point specified: persistent/refractory GD, antithyroid drugs over 5 years with positive TRAb. Researchers made the TCR library from RNA that was extracted from PBMCs. As a group, patients came from one endocrinology department in Xi'an, China. This CDR3 is built from 15 residues. The germline CDR1 and CDR2 sequences are SGHTA and FQGNSA. V was shortened by 4 bases and J by 2 bases, with 11 bases between the two germline ends. The sequencing used peripheral blood mononuclear cells (PBMCs), collected when the disease was refractory, from a patient treated with antithyroid drugs. V and J are TRBV7-2 and TRBJ2-2; perhaps TRBD1 as D (6 bases). The receptor's source is a female donor with Graves disease. Written as DNA, the CDR3 is TGTGCCAGCAGCTCCGGACAGACCAACACCGGGGAGCTGTTTTTT. As protein: CASSSGQTNTGELFF.